One T cell receptor beta chain is described in this entry. The sample comes from a study of blood T cell repertoires in COVID-19. About the study: The United States, Italy and Spain supplied acute and convalescent COVID-19 samples. PBMCs, B-cell-depleted T cells, or T cells provided the cDNA or gDNA that made up the material.

In the source study's methods: Estimated nucleated cell counts came from reference gene primer amplification. TCRdb's copy holds only in-frame clones and misses some; the assay was immunoSEQ multiplex PCR. V, J and clone size reflect that table, while D and trimming were determined from the DNA. The sample lists about 170,000 clones; about 87% were seen once. Trimming removed 4 bases from V and 9 bases from J; junction bases left unmatched: 9. Germline-derived CDR1 and CDR2 are LGHNA and YSLEER. The CDR3 runs 15 residues. The chain uses TRBV4-3 and TRBJ2-2, with TRBD1 matching over 9 bases. The sequenced sample consisted of peripheral blood. The sequence was obtained from a man between 60 and 75 years old with acute or convalescent COVID-19. CDR3 amino acids: CASSRLSQGARELFF. Here the CDR3 DNA reads TGCGCCAGCAGCCGCCTCTCACAGGGGGCACGGGAGCTGTTTTTT.